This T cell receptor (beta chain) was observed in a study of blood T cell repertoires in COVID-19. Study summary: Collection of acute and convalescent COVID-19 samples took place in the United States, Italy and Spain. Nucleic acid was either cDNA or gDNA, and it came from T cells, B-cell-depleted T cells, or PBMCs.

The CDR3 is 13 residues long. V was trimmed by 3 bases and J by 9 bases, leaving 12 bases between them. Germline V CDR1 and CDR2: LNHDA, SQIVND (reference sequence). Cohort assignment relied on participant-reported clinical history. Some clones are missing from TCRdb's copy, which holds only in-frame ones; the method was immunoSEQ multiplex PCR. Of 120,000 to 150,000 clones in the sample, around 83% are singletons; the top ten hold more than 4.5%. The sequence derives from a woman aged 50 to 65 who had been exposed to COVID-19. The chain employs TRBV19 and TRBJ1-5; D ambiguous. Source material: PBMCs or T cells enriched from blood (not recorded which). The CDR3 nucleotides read TGTGCCAGTAGTATTGAAACCACGAGGCCCCAGCATTTT. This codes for CASSIETTRPQHF.